This entry lists 15 T cell receptor beta chains sequenced from one sample in a study of CD8+CD57+ T cells in acquired aplastic anemia. According to the study, genomic DNA was the template for TCR beta VDJ and CDR3 profiling. TCRdb ran MiXCR on the reads and lists one entry per CDR3 protein. The sample holds roughly 93,000 distinct CDR3 sequences, roughly two thirds seen once. Whoever was chosen for sequencing had shown CD8+CD57+ cell expansion by flow cytometry. Sequenced input: sorted CD4+, CD8+, or CD8+CD57+ T cells (not recorded which) from PBMCs. These receptors were collected from a human donor with aplastic anemia.

V is TRBV5-6 and J is TRBJ1-1; perhaps TRBD1 as D (5 bases). The CDR3 has 12 amino acids. Germline values: CDR1 SGHDT, CDR2 YYEEEE. V was clipped by 3 bases and J by 11 bases, with 14 bases between them. The CDR3 protein is CASSSQGKGAFF. In nucleotides, the CDR3 is TGTGCCAGCAGCTCTCAGGGTAAAGGGGCTTTCTTT.

This chain links TRBV10-3 with TRBJ2-7; no firm D call. This CDR3 is built from 11 residues. V lost 6 bases and J lost 5, with 8 bases in between. The germline V gene has CDR1 ENHRY and CDR2 SYGVKD. The CDR3 sequence is CAIRTADEQYF. DNA of the CDR3: TGTGCCATCAGGACGGCGGACGAGCAGTACTTC.

CDR3 in DNA: TGCAGCGGCCATACGGAGGGCTTATCCTACAATGAGCAGTTCTTC. It is translated as CSGHTEGLSYNEQFF. V usage is TRBV29-1 and J usage is TRBJ2-1, with D tentatively TRBD2 (6 bases). Trimming took off 7 bases at V and 1 base at J, with 17 bases between the two ends. The CDR3 consists of 15 residues. Germline V gene lookup returns CDR1 SQVTM and CDR2 ANQGSEA.

The chain joins TRBV29-1 to TRBJ1-2; D not certain. The ends were cut back, 0 bases at V and 4 bases at J, with 9 bases in the middle. The CDR3 extends over 13 amino acids. Per germline, CDR1 SQVTM and CDR2 ANQGSEA. As DNA, the CDR3 is TGCAGCGTTGAAGACAGTCCACGCTATGGCTACACCTTC. Encoded protein: CSVEDSPRYGYTF. Full variable domain (outside the CDR3, taken from reference TRBV29-1 and TRBJ1-2): SAVISQKPSRDICQRGTSLTIQCQVDSQVTMMFWYRQQPGQSLTLIATANQGSEATYESGFVIDKFPISRPNLTFSTLTVSNMSPEDSSIYLCSVEDSPRYGYTFGSGTRLTVV.

The rearrangement links TRBV29-1 to TRBJ2-3; 8 nucleotides match TRBD2. Germline CDR1 reads SQVTM; CDR2 reads ANQGSEA. V lost 4 bases and J lost 2; bases outside the gene matches: 14. The length of the CDR3 is 17 residues. The CDR3 sequence: CSVVRSGSPTYTDTQYF. Here the CDR3 DNA reads TGCAGCGTTGTACGGAGCGGGAGTCCCACTTACACAGATACGCAGTATTTT.

The chain recombines TRBV7-8 with TRBJ1-6; D perhaps matches TRBD1 (6 bases). Trimming cost V 5 bases and J 8 bases, with 10 bases left between them. The CDR3 is made up of 13 amino acids. Germline CDR1 SGHVS, CDR2 FQNEAQ. DNA for the CDR3: TGTGCCAGCAGCGCCCACAGGGATTCACCCCTCCACTTT. Translation: CASSAHRDSPLHF.

Turning to this clonotype: The missing conserved phenylalanine or tryptophan at the end of this CDR3 makes a read error likely. The V gene is TRBV7-7, the J gene TRBJ2-5; possible D gene TRBD2, 5 bases. This CDR3 has 15 amino acids. The germline V gene encodes CDR1 SSHAT and CDR2 FNYEAQ (reference sequence). CDR3 sequence reads: CANSLASAAQETQYS. The CDR3 DNA reads as TGTGCCAACAGCTTAGCGTCGGCAGCACAAGAGACCCAGTACTCC.

About this clonotype: One junction end does not reproduce the germline sequence, and a read error may be involved. The rearrangement uses TRBV7-9 and TRBJ2-5; 9 nucleotides align to TRBD2. The CDR3 contains 16 residues. Germline V gene data show CDR1 as SEHNR and CDR2 as FQNEAQ (reference sequence). The CDR3 here is CASSLSGAGGQETQCF. The CDR3 coding sequence is TGTGCCAGCAGCTTAAGCGGGGCGGGAGGGCAAGAGACCCAGTGCTTC.

The rearrangement joins TRBV24-1 to TRBJ2-2; 10 positions agree with TRBD2. Looked up from germline, CDR1 is KGHDR and CDR2 is SFDVKD. This CDR3 is 16 amino acids long. The ends lost 3 bases at V and 4 bases at J; junction bases unmatched: 4. The CDR3 loop reads CATSDRTSGFTGELFF. The CDR3 coding sequence is TGTGCCACCAGTGATCGGACTAGCGGATTCACCGGGGAGCTGTTTTTT.

With respect to this clonotype: At one end the junction does not follow the germline gene, possibly because of a read error. The genes are TRBV10-2 and TRBJ2-2; 12 bases match TRBD1. Germline-derived CDR1 and CDR2 are WSHSY and SAAADI. CDR3 length equals 16 residues. Here the CDR3 reads CVSARDRGLVTGELFF. The DNA for the CDR3 is TGCGTCAGCGCCAGGGACAGGGGGCTGGTCACCGGGGAGCTGTTTTTT.

This clonotype was picked up a small number of times. The chain is built from TRBV20-1 and TRBJ2-5; D remains unclear. The germline CDR1 and CDR2 sequences are DFQATT and SNEGSKA (reference sequence). The CDR3 extends over 10 amino acids. V lost 5 bases and J lost 5, with 6 bases in between. CDR3: CSAARETQYF. The CDR3, as DNA: TGCAGTGCTGCCCGGGAGACCCAGTACTTC.

This clonotype showed up just once. The CDR3 loop is CASSQYPGGQAFF. Written as DNA, the CDR3 is TGTGCCAGCAGTCAGTATCCAGGGGGCCAAGCTTTCTTT. This chain links TRBV7-3 with TRBJ1-1; 8 bases are shared with TRBD1. Germline lookup yields CDR1 SGHTA and CDR2 FQGTGA. This CDR3 is built from 13 residues. V lost 6 bases to trimming and J lost 9 bases; unmatched junction nucleotides: 9.

The chain recombines TRBV20-1 with TRBJ2-7; D is possibly TRBD1 (5 bases). Trimming took off 3 bases at V and 4 bases at J, with 13 bases between the two ends. The CDR3 runs 13 residues. Germline assignment: CDR1 DFQATT and CDR2 SNEGSKA (reference sequence). Here the CDR3 DNA reads TGCAGTGCTAGGGCAGGGATCAAATACGAGCAGTACTTC. Encoded protein: CSARAGIKYEQYF.

This clonotype has a handful of counts. One end of the junction is discordant with germline, which a read error may explain. The J gene is TRBJ2-1, the V gene TRBV29-1; 7 bases match TRBD2. Germline V gives CDR1 SQVTM, CDR2 ANQGSEA. This CDR3 is 14 amino acids long. The CDR3 DNA is TGCGGCGTTGAACGCGCGACTAGCAGGAATGAGCAGCTCTTC. Its translation: CGVERATSRNEQLF.

The V call is TRBV19, the J call TRBJ2-1; D assignment may be TRBD1 or TRBD2 (6 bases each). Germline V gene sequence: CDR1 LNHDA, CDR2 SQIVND (reference sequence). The CDR3 spans 16 residues. V dropped 6 bases and J dropped 0 bases, with 15 bases sitting between them. In nucleotides, the CDR3 is TGTGCCAGTAGCTCTCGGGGGACACCCTCCTACAATGAGCAGTTCTTC. Protein product: CASSSRGTPSYNEQFF.